The 10 T cell receptor beta chains given below trace back to one sample, sequenced in a study of T cell responses to AZD1222 COVID-19 vaccine. Using immunoSEQ multiplex PCR, the repertoire was profiled, and TCRdb retains in-frame clones only, with some absent. The data show 90,000 to 150,000 clones, with approximately 88% seen just once and under 4.5% held by the top ten. This sample comprised peripheral blood, obtained on day 0 of AZD1222 vaccination. The receptors here all came from an adult in good health.

The chain carries TRBV20-1 and TRBJ1-2; D ambiguous. This CDR3 contains 10 residues. Germline assignment: CDR1 DFQATT and CDR2 SNEGSKA (reference sequence). Deletions cut 5 bases from V and 3 bases from J, with 4 bases between. CDR3 region: CSAPDYGYTF. The CDR3 region has the DNA TGCAGTGCTCCCGACTATGGCTACACCTTC.

This clone was seen only a few times. This chain links TRBV6-5 with TRBJ1-2; no clear D. V dropped 6 bases and J dropped 3 bases, with 14 bases sitting between them. CDR1 and CDR2 (germline): MNHEY, SVGAGI. This CDR3 spans 14 amino acids. The CDR3 sequence is CASSYGVGDYGYTF. The CDR3 DNA is TGTGCCAGCAGCTACGGGGTCGGCGACTATGGCTACACCTTC.

The V call is TRBV5-1, the J call TRBJ1-6, with D perhaps matching TRBD1 (6 bases). This CDR3 is built from 13 residues. Germline V gene data show CDR1 as SGHRS and CDR2 as YFSETQ. With 6 bases removed from V and 5 bases from J, the gap between germline ends came to 9 bases. The CDR3 here is CASKGDDNSPLHF. The CDR3 DNA sequence: TGCGCCAGCAAGGGGGATGATAATTCACCCCTCCACTTT.

This clone turned up a few times. The chain links TRBV6-6 to TRBJ1-6; D is unclear. This CDR3 comprises 16 residues. Deletions cut 0 bases from V and 4 bases from J, with 10 bases between. From germline, CDR1 is MNHNY and CDR2 SVGAGI (reference sequence). For the CDR3, the DNA is TGTGCCAGCAGTTACTCCTTTCAGGAGTATAATTCACCCCTCCACTTT. This sequence encodes CASSYSFQEYNSPLHF.

This chain joins TRBV7-3 and TRBJ2-2, with 7 nucleotides matching TRBD1. This CDR3 is built from 15 residues. Germline V CDR1 and CDR2: SGHTA, FQGTGA. Losses at the gene ends were 5 bases for V and 6 bases for J; bases not matched to a gene: 9. The CDR3 bases are TGTGCCAGCAGCCTAAATTCAGGGGGTCCCGGGGAGCTGTTTTTT. Translating it yields CASSLNSGGPGELFF.

The gene calls are TRBV29-1 and TRBJ1-5; TRBD1 might be the D (6 bases). V was clipped by 6 bases and J by 0 bases, with 12 bases between them. CDR3 size: 14 residues. From germline, CDR1 is SQVTM and CDR2 ANQGSEA. CDR3 DNA: TGCAGCGTAGCCTACAGGGATAGCAATCAGCCCCAGCATTTT. Its protein is CSVAYRDSNQPQHF.

The chain carries TRBV6-2 or TRBV6-3 and TRBJ1-1; weak D call: TRBD1 (6 bases). The CDR3 consists of 14 residues. Germline values: CDR1 MNHEY, CDR2 SVGEGT. The germline V and J ends were trimmed by 3 bases and 2 bases, with 10 bases remaining between them. In nucleotides, the CDR3 is TGTGCCAGCAGTTATCTGGGGGCCAACACTGAAGCTTTCTTT. The encoded protein is CASSYLGANTEAFF.

The V call is TRBV6-2 or TRBV6-3, the J call TRBJ1-2; D remains unclear. The CDR3 sequence is 14 residues long. The V gene lost 2 bases and the J gene lost 4 bases, with 11 bases spanning the gap. Germline CDR1 MNHEY, CDR2 SVGEGT. As DNA, the CDR3 is TGTGCCAGCAGTTACGCCAGTACGCGCTATGGCTACACCTTC. It codes for CASSYASTRYGYTF.

This clone has a single count. This rearrangement joins TRBV6-5 to TRBJ2-7; possible D gene TRBD1, 5 bases. This CDR3 comprises 13 residues. Germline lookup yields CDR1 MNHEY and CDR2 SVGAGI. With 7 bases removed from V and 0 bases from J, the gap between germline ends came to 10 bases. The CDR3 spells CASKDTSSYEQYF. The CDR3 DNA sequence: TGTGCCAGCAAGGACACGAGCTCCTACGAGCAGTACTTC.

The chain links TRBV27 to TRBJ2-7, with 9 bases aligning to TRBD1. With 5 bases clipped from V and 1 base from J, the junction kept 6 bases outside the gene matches. CDR3 length equals 15 residues. The germline CDR1 and CDR2 sequences are MNHEY and SMNVEV (reference sequence). CDR3 DNA: TGTGCCAGCAGTCCTCGGACAGGGGCTTCCTACGAGCAGTACTTC. Amino acid sequence: CASSPRTGASYEQYF.